A single sample gave rise to the 22 T cell receptor beta chains below, sequenced in a study of blood T cell repertoires in COVID-19. Clones were read by immunoSEQ multiplex PCR, and TCRdb kept only the in-frame ones, dropping some. The sample includes some 180,000 clones, 76% of them seen just once. Sequencing was done on a sample of peripheral blood. The receptors were sampled from a woman in her forties or fifties with active or convalescent COVID-19.

This clone was detected many times. The chain recombines TRBV6-5 with TRBJ1-4; tentatively, D is TRBD1 (5 bases). There are 15 residues in the CDR3. Deletions cut 4 bases from V and 8 bases from J, with 17 bases between. The V gene's germline CDR1 is MNHEY and CDR2 SVGAGI. This CDR3 reads CASSSPGRGGEKLFF. Here the CDR3 DNA reads TGTGCCAGCAGTTCCCCGGGGAGGGGAGGCGAAAAACTGTTTTTT.

The J gene is TRBJ1-3, the V gene TRBV7-3, with D possibly being TRBD1 (5 bases). This CDR3 has 14 amino acids. Germline V gene sequence: CDR1 SGHTA, CDR2 FQGTGA. V lost 6 bases, J lost 4 bases, and 13 bases lay in between. Written as DNA, the CDR3 is TGTGCCAGCAGTTCCGGGGGTCCGGGAAACACCATATATTTT. Residues: CASSSGGPGNTIYF.

J is TRBJ1-2 and V is TRBV9, with D tentatively TRBD1 (5 bases). Trimming cost V 4 bases and J 2 bases, with 18 bases left between them. Germline assignment: CDR1 SGDLS and CDR2 YYNGEE. The CDR3 contains 16 residues. The DNA of the CDR3 is TGTGCCAGCAGCTCTAACCGGGTAAGGGGAAACTATGGCTACACCTTC. Its protein product is CASSSNRVRGNYGYTF.

The rearrangement joins TRBV6-2 or TRBV6-3 to TRBJ2-1, with D possibly being TRBD2 (5 bases). Trimming took 2 bases from V and 14 from J, leaving 13 bases between them. Germline CDR1 MNHEY, CDR2 SVGEGT. The CDR3 runs 12 residues. Here the CDR3 reads CASSYGAAEEFF. The CDR3 nucleotides are TGTGCCAGCAGTTACGGAGCGGCCGAGGAGTTCTTC.

In its sample, this clone was seen a few times. This chain joins TRBV11-1 and TRBJ1-1; D is ambiguous. Per the germline V gene, CDR1 is SGHAT and CDR2 is FQDESV (reference sequence). This CDR3 spans 15 amino acids. V was shortened by 0 bases and J by 0 bases, with 8 bases between the two germline ends. CDR3 sequence (DNA): TGTGCCAGCAGCTTAGCCGGGAGTTTGAACACTGAAGCTTTCTTT. Protein product: CASSLAGSLNTEAFF.

The rearrangement uses TRBV27 and TRBJ1-4; 11 positions match TRBD1. Germline CDR1 MNHEY, CDR2 SMNVEV (reference sequence). The CDR3 sequence is 16 residues long. Trimming at V came to 5 bases and at J to 1 base, leaving 3 bases not matched to a gene. The CDR3 DNA reads as TGTGCCAGCAGTCCCGGGACAGGGGGAACTAATGAAAAACTGTTTTTT. Translated, it gives CASSPGTGGTNEKLFF.

The chain joins TRBV7-9 to TRBJ2-1, with TRBD1 matching over 9 bases. The CDR3 runs to 19 residues. The germline CDR1 and CDR2 sequences are SEHNR and FQNEAQ (reference sequence). Trimming took 5 bases from V and 8 from J; bases not matched to a gene: 22. The CDR3 spells CASSQDIRTGGGSFYEQFF. As DNA, the CDR3 is TGTGCCAGCAGCCAGGACATCCGAACAGGGGGCGGTTCATTCTATGAGCAGTTCTTC.

This clone was observed a few times. The CDR3 DNA is TGTGCCAGCAGCCCTCTGGGCAGGGAGGAGGGGAATGAGCAGTTCTTC. Translation gives CASSPLGREEGNEQFF. The chain carries TRBV3-1 (or the pseudogene TRBV3-2) and TRBJ2-1; maybe TRBD2 (6 bases). Germline CDR1 reads LGHDT; CDR2 reads YNNKEL (reference sequence). The CDR3 loop spans 16 amino acids. Trimming took 4 bases from V and 7 from J, leaving 20 bases between them.

The gene calls are TRBV7-2 and TRBJ1-2, with no clear D. Germline V gene sequence: CDR1 SGHTA, CDR2 FQGNSA. The CDR3 is 14 amino acids. The V end lost 8 bases, the J end lost 4 bases, and 17 bases lay between the germline ends. In nucleotides, the CDR3 is TGTGCCAGCTTCATTGCCGGGAGCCGCTATGGCTACACCTTC. This sequence encodes CASFIAGSRYGYTF.

This clone was counted once. The J gene is TRBJ2-2, the V gene TRBV4-2, with D tentatively TRBD2 (7 bases). Germline V CDR1 and CDR2: LGHNA, YNFKEQ. CDR3 length: 16 amino acids. Trimming left V 0 bases short and J 2 bases short, with 10 bases between. CDR3 region: CASSQDGGANTGELFF. The CDR3, as DNA: TGTGCCAGCAGCCAAGATGGGGGGGCAAACACCGGGGAGCTGTTTTTT.

This clone was observed a handful of times. The same CDR3 arises from other DNA sequences in this sample as well. This chain joins TRBV7-3 and TRBJ1-1; TRBD1 matches at 9 bases. J lost 5 bases, V lost 3 bases, and 1 base had no gene match. Germline V CDR1 and CDR2: SGHTA, FQGTGA. The CDR3 is made up of 13 amino acids. In DNA, the CDR3 is TGTGCCAGCAGCTTGGACAGGGGAACTGAAGCTTTCTTT. Its translation is CASSLDRGTEAFF.

The rearrangement uses TRBV5-6 and TRBJ2-4; a weak D match, TRBD2 (5 bases). Germline CDR1 and CDR2: SGHDT and YYEEEE. The CDR3 is 15 amino acids. V was trimmed by 0 bases and J by 5 bases, leaving 12 bases between them. In DNA form, the CDR3 reads TGTGCCAGCAGCTTGGGAGGGCTGTTGGAAAACATTCAGTACTTC. Amino acids: CASSLGGLLENIQYF. The full variable domain, with the rest looked up from reference TRBV5-6 and TRBJ2-4, is DAGVTQSPTHLIKTRGQQVTLRCSPKSGHDTVSWYQQALGQGPQFIFQYYEEEERQRGNFPDRFSGHQFPNYSSELNVNALLLGDSALYLCASSLGGLLENIQYFGAGTRLSVL.

The rearrangement links TRBV3-1 (or the pseudogene TRBV3-2) to TRBJ2-5, with D perhaps matching TRBD1 (5 bases). Trimming removed 2 bases from V and 5 bases from J, with 15 bases in between. The CDR3 spans 15 residues. Per germline, CDR1 LGHDT and CDR2 YNNKEL (reference sequence). CDR3 sequence (DNA): TGTGCCAGCAGCCAAAGTTTCCAGGGATCGGAGACCCAGTACTTC. The encoded protein is CASSQSFQGSETQYF.

CDR3 in amino acids: CASSNPSRETGELFF. Written as DNA, the CDR3 is TGTGCCAGCAGCAATCCTAGTAGAGAAACCGGGGAGCTGTTTTTT. The rearrangement joins TRBV21-1 to TRBJ2-2; the table calls TRBD2, which could not be checked here. TRBV21-1 is assigned pseudogene status. This CDR3 spans 15 amino acids.

This chain links TRBV6-2 or TRBV6-3 with TRBJ1-1, with D hard to call. The length of the CDR3 is 11 residues. V lost 5 bases and J 8 bases, leaving 9 bases between the germline ends. CDR1 MNHEY and CDR2 SVGEGT come from the germline V gene. Here the CDR3 reads CASSRRKEAFF. The CDR3 region has the DNA TGTGCCAGCAGTCGGAGGAAGGAAGCTTTCTTT.

This chain joins TRBV14 and TRBJ1-6; D may be TRBD1 (5 bases). The length of the CDR3 is 14 residues. V was shortened by 2 bases and J by 7 bases, with 9 bases between the two germline ends. The germline V gene encodes CDR1 SGHDN and CDR2 FVKESK. The CDR3 coding sequence is TGTGCCAGCAGCCAATTCCCAGGGAATTCACCCCTCCACTTT. Translated, it gives CASSQFPGNSPLHF.

The chain recombines TRBV9 with TRBJ1-5; D is ambiguous. The CDR3 is 15 residues long. Trimming removed 0 bases from V and 5 bases from J, with 12 bases in between. Germline-derived CDR1 and CDR2 are SGDLS and YYNGEE. The CDR3: CASSVGSEPHQPQHF. For the CDR3, the DNA is TGTGCCAGCAGCGTAGGGTCGGAGCCTCATCAGCCCCAGCATTTT.

This clone was counted a few times. This chain uses TRBV10-1 with TRBJ2-1, with TRBD2 identical over 9 bases. The CDR3 is made up of 16 amino acids. The germline V gene has CDR1 WNHNN and CDR2 SYGVQD (reference sequence). V dropped 7 bases and J dropped 2; count of bases not matched to a gene: 9. The CDR3 DNA is TGCGCCAGCACGGGACTTAGACTAGCGGCCTACAATGAGCAGTTCTTC. It codes for CASTGLRLAAYNEQFF.

This chain connects TRBV29-1 to TRBJ2-2; possible D gene TRBD1, 6 bases. Germline V gives CDR1 SQVTM, CDR2 ANQGSEA. Trimming removed 8 bases from V and 7 bases from J, with 14 bases in between. This CDR3 spans 12 amino acids. In DNA form, the CDR3 reads TGCAGCTCTAACAGGGCCGACGGGGAGCTGTTTTTT. Encoded protein: CSSNRADGELFF.

This clone was counted once. The chain couples TRBV7-7 to TRBJ2-1, with a tentative D call TRBD1 (7 bases). CDR1 and CDR2 from the germline V gene are SSHAT and FNYEAQ (reference sequence). V lost 5 bases and J 7 bases, leaving 12 bases between the germline ends. The CDR3 extends over 13 amino acids. In DNA, the CDR3 is TGTGCCAGCAGCGCGACAGGGAGGAATGAGCAGTTCTTC. Translating it yields CASSATGRNEQFF.

CDR3 in amino acids: CASAGGPVKNIQYF. CDR3 nucleotide sequence: TGTGCCAGTGCGGGAGGGCCGGTCAAAAACATTCAGTACTTC. The gene calls are TRBV28 and TRBJ2-4; 9 nucleotides agree with TRBD2. Per germline, CDR1 MDHEN and CDR2 SYDVKM. This CDR3 comprises 14 residues. With V trimmed by 9 bases and J by 3 bases, 6 bases remained unmatched.

This chain joins TRBV19 and TRBJ2-5, with a possible D match to TRBD2 (5 bases). This CDR3 region has 14 residues. CDR1 and CDR2 from the germline V gene are LNHDA and SQIVND (reference sequence). V shed 5 bases and J shed 4 bases, with 14 bases lying between them. CDR3 region: CASSPGGARETQYF. The CDR3 region has the DNA TGTGCCAGTAGTCCAGGAGGTGCAAGAGAGACCCAGTACTTC. Drawing the rest from reference TRBV19 and TRBJ2-5, the complete variable domain is DGGITQSPKYLFRKEGQNVTLSCEQNLNHDAMYWYRQDPGQGLRLIYYSQIVNDFQKGDIAEGYSVSREKKESFPLTVTSAQKNPTAFYLCASSPGGARETQYFGPGTRLLVL.